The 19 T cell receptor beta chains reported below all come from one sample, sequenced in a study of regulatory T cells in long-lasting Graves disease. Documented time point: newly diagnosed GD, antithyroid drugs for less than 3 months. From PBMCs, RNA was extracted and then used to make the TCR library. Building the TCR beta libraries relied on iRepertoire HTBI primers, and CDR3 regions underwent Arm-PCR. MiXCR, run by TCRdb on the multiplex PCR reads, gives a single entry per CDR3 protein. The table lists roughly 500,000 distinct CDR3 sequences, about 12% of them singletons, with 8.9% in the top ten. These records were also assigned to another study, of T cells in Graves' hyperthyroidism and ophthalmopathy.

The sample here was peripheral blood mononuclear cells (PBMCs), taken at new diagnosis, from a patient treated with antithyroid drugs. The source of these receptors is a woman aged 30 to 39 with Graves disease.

DNA for the CDR3: TGTGCCAGCAGCTTAAGCTCCTTTCGTGAGCAGTACTTC. Its protein product is CASSLSSFREQYF. The V and J genes are TRBV7-3 and TRBJ2-7; no definite D call. The CDR3 sequence is 13 residues long. Germline V lookup: CDR1 SGHTA, CDR2 FQGTGA. The V end was cut by 1 base, the J end by 7 bases, with 11 bases between.

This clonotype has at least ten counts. CDR3 in amino acids: CASSLGSLNSYNEQFF. In nucleotides, the CDR3 is TGTGCCAGCAGTTTAGGTTCGCTAAACTCCTACAATGAGCAGTTCTTC. The chain combines TRBV12-3 or TRBV12-4 with TRBJ2-1; D is undetermined. The CDR3 spans 16 residues. V dropped 1 base and J dropped 0 bases, with 10 bases sitting between them.

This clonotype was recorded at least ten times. In DNA form, the CDR3 reads TGTGCCAGCAGGTCTGGACAGAGCTATGGCTACACCTTC. The encoded protein is CASRSGQSYGYTF. V is TRBV7-9 and J is TRBJ1-2, with D possibly being TRBD1 (6 bases). The germline V gene has CDR1 SEHNR and CDR2 FQNEAQ (reference sequence). V lost 6 bases to trimming and J lost 4 bases, with 12 bases between them. The CDR3 runs 13 residues.

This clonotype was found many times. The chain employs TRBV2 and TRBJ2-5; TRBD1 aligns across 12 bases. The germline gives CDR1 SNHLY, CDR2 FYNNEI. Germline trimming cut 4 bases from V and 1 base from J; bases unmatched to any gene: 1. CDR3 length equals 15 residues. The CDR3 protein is CASSGDRGRQETQYF. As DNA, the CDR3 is TGTGCCAGCAGTGGGGACAGGGGGCGCCAAGAGACCCAGTACTTC.

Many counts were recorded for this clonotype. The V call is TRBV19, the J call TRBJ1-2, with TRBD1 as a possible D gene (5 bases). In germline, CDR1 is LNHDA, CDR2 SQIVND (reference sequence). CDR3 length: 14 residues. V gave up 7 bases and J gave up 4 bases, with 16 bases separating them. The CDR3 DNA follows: TGTGCCAGTATGACGTGGGGACCCTCCTATGGCTACACCTTC. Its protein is CASMTWGPSYGYTF.

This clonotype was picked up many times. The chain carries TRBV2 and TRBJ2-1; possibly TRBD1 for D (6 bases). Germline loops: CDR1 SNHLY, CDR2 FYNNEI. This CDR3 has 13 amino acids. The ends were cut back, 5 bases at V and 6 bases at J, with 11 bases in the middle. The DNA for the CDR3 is TGTGCCAGCAGTTTGGGACACCTCAATGAGCAGTTCTTC. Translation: CASSLGHLNEQFF.

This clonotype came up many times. The CDR3 loop is CATSDGLAQGSTDTQYF. As DNA, the CDR3 is TGTGCCACCAGTGATGGACTAGCTCAGGGCAGCACAGATACGCAGTATTTT. V is TRBV24-1 and J is TRBJ2-3, with TRBD2 identical over 8 bases. The V gene end was trimmed by 3 bases and the J gene end by 0 bases; junction bases not matched to a gene: 7. The CDR3 sequence is 17 residues long. Looked up from germline, CDR1 is KGHDR and CDR2 is SFDVKD.

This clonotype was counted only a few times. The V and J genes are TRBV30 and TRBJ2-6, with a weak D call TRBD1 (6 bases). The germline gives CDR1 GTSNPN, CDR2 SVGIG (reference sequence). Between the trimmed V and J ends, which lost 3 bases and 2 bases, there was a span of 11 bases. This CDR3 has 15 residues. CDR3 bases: TGTGCCTGGAGCAGAAACAGGGCTGGGGCCAACGTCCTGACTTTC. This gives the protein CAWSRNRAGANVLTF. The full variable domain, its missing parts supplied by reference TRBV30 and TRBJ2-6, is SQTIHQWPATLVQPVGSPLSLECTVEGTSNPNLYWYRQAAGRGLQLLFYSVGIGQISSEVPQNLSASRPQDRQFILSSKKLLLSDSGFYLCAWSRNRAGANVLTFGAGSRLTVL.

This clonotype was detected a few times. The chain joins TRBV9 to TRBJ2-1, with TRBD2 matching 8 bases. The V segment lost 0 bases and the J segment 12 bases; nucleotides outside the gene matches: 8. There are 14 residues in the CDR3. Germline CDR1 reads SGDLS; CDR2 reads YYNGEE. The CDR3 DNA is TGTGCCAGCAGCGTAGATGTAGCGGGGCGGGGGCAGTTCTTC. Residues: CASSVDVAGRGQFF.

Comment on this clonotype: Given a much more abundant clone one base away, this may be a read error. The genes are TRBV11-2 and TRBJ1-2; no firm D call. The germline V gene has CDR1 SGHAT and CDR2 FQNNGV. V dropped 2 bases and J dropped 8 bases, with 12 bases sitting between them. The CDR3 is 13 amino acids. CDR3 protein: CASSLTAVHGYTF. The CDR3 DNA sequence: TGTGCCAGCAGCTTAACGGCGGTACACGGCTACACCTTC.

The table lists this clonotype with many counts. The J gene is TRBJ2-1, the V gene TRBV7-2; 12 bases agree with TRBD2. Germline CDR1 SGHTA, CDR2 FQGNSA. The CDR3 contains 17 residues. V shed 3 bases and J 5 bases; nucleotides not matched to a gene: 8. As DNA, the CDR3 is TGTGCCAGCAGCTTGGCTAGCGGGAGGGCCATAAACAATGAGCAGTTCTTC. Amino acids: CASSLASGRAINNEQFF.

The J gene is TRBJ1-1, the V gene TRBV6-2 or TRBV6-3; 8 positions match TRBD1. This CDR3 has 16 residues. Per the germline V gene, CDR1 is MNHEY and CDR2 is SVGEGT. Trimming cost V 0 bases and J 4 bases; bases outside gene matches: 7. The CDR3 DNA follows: TGTGCCAGCAGTTACTCTACAGGGGGTGTACTCACTGAAGCTTTCTTT. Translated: CASSYSTGGVLTEAFF.

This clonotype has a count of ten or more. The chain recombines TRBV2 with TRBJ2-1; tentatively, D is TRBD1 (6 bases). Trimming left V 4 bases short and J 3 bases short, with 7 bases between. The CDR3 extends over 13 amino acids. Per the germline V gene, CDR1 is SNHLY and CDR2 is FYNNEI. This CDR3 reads CASSGDNYNEQFF. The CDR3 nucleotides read TGTGCCAGCAGTGGGGACAACTACAATGAGCAGTTCTTC. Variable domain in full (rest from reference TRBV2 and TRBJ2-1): EPEVTQTPSHQVTQMGQEVILRCVPISNHLYFYWYRQILGQKVEFLVSFYNNEISEKSEIFDDQFSVERPDGSNFTLKIRSTKLEDSAMYFCASSGDNYNEQFFGPGTRLTVL.

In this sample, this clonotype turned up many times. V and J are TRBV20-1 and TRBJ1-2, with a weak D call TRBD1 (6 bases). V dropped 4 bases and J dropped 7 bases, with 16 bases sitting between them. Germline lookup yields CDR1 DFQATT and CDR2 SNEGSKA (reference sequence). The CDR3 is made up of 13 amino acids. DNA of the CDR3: TGCAGTGCTATAAGGCAGGGGCCTTTTGGCTACACCTTC. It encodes CSAIRQGPFGYTF.

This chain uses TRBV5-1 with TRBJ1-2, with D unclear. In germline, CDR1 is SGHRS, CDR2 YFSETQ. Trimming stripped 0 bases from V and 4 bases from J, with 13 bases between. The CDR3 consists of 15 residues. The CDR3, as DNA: TGCGCCAGCAGCTTGGGCCTGGTTACATTCTATGGCTACACCTTC. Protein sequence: CASSLGLVTFYGYTF. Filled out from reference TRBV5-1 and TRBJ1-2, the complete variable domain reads KAGVTQTPRYLIKTRGQQVTLSCSPISGHRSVSWYQQTPGQGLQFLFEYFSETQRNKGNFPGRFSGRQFSNSRSEMNVSTLELGDSALYLCASSLGLVTFYGYTFGSGTRLTVV.

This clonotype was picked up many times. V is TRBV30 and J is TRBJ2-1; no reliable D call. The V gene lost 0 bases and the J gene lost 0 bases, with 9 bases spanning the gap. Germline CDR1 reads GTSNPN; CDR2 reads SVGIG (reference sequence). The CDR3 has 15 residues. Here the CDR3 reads CAWSVRESSYNEQFF. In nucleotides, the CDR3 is TGTGCCTGGAGTGTGCGAGAGAGCTCCTACAATGAGCAGTTCTTC.

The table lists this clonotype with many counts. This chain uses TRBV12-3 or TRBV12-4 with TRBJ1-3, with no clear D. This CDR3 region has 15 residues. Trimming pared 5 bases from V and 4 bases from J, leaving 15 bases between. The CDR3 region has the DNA TGTGCCAGCAGTCCTGAGCCCTCCGTGGGAAACACCATATATTTT. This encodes CASSPEPSVGNTIYF.

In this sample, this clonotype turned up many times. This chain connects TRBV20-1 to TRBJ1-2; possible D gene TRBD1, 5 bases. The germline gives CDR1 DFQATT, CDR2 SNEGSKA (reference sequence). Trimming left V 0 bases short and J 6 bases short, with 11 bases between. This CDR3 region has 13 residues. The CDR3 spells CSARDTGTNGYTF. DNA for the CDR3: TGCAGTGCTAGAGATACGGGGACGAATGGCTACACCTTC.

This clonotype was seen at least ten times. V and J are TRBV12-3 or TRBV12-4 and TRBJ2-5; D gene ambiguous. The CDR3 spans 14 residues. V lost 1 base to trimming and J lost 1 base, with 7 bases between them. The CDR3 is CASSLDRIQETQYF. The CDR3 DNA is TGTGCCAGCAGTTTAGACAGAATCCAAGAGACCCAGTACTTC.